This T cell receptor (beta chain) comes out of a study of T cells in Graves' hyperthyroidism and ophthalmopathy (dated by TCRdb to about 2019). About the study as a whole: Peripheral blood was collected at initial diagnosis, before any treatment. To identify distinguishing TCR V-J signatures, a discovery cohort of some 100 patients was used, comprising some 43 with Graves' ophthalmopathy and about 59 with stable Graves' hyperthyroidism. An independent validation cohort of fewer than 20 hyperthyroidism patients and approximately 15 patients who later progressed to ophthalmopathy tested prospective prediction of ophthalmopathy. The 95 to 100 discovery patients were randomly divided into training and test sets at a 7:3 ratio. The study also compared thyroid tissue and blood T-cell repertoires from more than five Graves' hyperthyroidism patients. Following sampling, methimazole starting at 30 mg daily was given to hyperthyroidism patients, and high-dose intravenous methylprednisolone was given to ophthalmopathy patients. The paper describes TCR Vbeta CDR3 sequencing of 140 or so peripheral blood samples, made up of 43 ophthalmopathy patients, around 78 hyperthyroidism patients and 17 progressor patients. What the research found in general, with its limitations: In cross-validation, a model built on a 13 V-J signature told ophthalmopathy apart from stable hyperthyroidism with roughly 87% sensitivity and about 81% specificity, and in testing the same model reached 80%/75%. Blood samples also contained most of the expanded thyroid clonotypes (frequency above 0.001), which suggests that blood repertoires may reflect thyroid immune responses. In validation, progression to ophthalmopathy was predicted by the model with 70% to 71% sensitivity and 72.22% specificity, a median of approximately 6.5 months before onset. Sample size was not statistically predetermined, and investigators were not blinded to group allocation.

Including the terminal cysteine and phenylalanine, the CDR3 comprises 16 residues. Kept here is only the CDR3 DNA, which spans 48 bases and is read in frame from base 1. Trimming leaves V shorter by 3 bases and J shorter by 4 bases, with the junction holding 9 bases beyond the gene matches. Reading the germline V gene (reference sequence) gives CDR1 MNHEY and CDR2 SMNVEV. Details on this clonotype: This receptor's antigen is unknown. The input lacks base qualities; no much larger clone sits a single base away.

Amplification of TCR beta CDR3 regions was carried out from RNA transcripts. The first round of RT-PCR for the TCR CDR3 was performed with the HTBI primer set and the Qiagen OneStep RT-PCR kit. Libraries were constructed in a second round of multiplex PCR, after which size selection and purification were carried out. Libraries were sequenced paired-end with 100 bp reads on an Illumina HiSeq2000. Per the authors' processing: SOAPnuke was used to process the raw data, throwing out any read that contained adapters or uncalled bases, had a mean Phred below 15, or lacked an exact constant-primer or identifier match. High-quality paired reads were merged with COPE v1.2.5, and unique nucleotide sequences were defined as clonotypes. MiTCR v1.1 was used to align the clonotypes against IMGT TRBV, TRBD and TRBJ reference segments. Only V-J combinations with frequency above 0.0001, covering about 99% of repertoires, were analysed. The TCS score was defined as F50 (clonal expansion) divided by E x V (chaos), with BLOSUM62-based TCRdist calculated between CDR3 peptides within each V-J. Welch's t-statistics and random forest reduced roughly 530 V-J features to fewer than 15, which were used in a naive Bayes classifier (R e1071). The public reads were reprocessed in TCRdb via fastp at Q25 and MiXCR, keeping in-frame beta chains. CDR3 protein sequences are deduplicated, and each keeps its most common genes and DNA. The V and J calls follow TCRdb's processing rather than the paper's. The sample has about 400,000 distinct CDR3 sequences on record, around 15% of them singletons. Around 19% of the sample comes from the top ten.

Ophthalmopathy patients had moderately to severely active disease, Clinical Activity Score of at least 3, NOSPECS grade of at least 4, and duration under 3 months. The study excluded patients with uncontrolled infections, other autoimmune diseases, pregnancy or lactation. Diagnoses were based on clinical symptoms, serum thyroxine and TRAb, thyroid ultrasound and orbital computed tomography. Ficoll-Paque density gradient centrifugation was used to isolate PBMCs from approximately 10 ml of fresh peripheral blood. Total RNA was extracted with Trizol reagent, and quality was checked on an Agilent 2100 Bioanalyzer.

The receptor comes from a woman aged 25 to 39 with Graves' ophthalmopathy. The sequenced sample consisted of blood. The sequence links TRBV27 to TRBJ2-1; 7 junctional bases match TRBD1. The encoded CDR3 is CASSFLRGRAYNEQFF. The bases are TGTGCCAGCAGTTTTCTTAGGGGGCGGGCTTACAATGAGCAGTTCTTC.